The 6 T cell receptor beta chains given below trace back to one sample, sequenced in a study of shared clonotypes between healthy human individuals (dated by TCRdb to between 2020 and 2021). Libraries were constructed by the immunoSEQ multiplex PCR assay. In its TCRdb copy, this immuneACCESS table keeps in-frame sequences only and misses some clones. Where compared with another copy, unresolved V genes explain less than half of these, and the others have no known cause. The sample table holds around 2.5 million clones, of which approximately 93% were seen once. Roughly 0.39% of the sample comes from the top ten. Sequencing was done on a sample of naive CD4+ T cells from PBMCs. The meaning of the sample's cell subset or site label: CD45RA+ positively selected. Receptor source: a man in his late teens or twenties in good health. Some clones in this sample may be carry-over from other donors' samples.

The chain recombines TRBV5-6 with TRBJ2-3; 7 bases are shared with TRBD2. Germline values: CDR1 SGHDT, CDR2 YYEEEE. Trimming removed 4 bases from V and 6 bases from J; junction bases left unmatched: 11. This CDR3 is built from 15 residues. CDR3 residues: CASSRTSGVRDTQYF. CDR3 DNA sequence: TGTGCCAGCAGCCGGACTAGTGGGGTGAGGGATACGCAGTATTTT.

The chain combines TRBV27 with TRBJ2-7; either TRBD1 or TRBD2 may supply D (5 bases each). V dropped 2 bases and J dropped 0 bases, with 20 bases sitting between them. The germline CDR1 and CDR2 sequences are MNHEY and SMNVEV (reference sequence). The CDR3 is made up of 18 amino acids. CDR3 region: CASSLRLLTTGPSYEQYF. The CDR3 region has the DNA TGTGCCAGCAGTTTACGACTTCTCACAACGGGACCCTCCTACGAGCAGTACTTC.

The chain employs TRBV2 and TRBJ2-5, with D unclear. The CDR3 totals 14 residues. V was shortened by 3 bases and J by 1 base, with 9 bases between the two germline ends. Germline V gene lookup returns CDR1 SNHLY and CDR2 FYNNEI. The CDR3 sequence: CASSDTRSQETQYF. CDR3 in DNA: TGTGCCAGCAGTGATACCAGAAGCCAAGAGACCCAGTACTTC.

With respect to this clone: Within the sample, other DNA sequences also encode this same CDR3. This chain links TRBV18 with TRBJ2-5, with a tentative D call TRBD1 (5 bases). The CDR3 length is 14 residues. The germline gives CDR1 KGHSH, CDR2 LQKENI. Trimming shortened V by 1 base and J by 2 bases, and 8 bases separated the two germline ends. The CDR3: CASSPQGIQETQYF. The CDR3 DNA reads as TGTGCCAGCTCACCACAGGGGATTCAAGAGACCCAGTACTTC. The full variable domain, in which reference TRBV18 and TRBJ2-5 provide the parts outside the CDR3, is NAGVMQNPRHLVRRRGQEARLRCSPMKGHSHVYWYRQLPEEGLKFMVYLQKENIIDESGMPKERFSAEFPKEGPSILRIQQVVRGDSAAYFCASSPQGIQETQYFGPGTRLLVL.

This chain joins TRBV2 and TRBJ2-7; 7 positions agree with TRBD2. CDR3 length: 14 residues. In germline, CDR1 is SNHLY, CDR2 FYNNEI. Trimming at V came to 6 bases and at J to 6 bases, leaving 11 bases not matched to a gene. CDR3 DNA sequence: TGTGCCAGCAGGGAAAGCGGGGCCCAGGGCGAGCAGTACTTC. This encodes CASRESGAQGEQYF.

The J gene is TRBJ1-1, the V gene TRBV5-1, with 7 nucleotides matching TRBD1. Germline V gene sequence: CDR1 SGHRS, CDR2 YFSETQ. V shed 5 bases and J 4 bases; nucleotides not matched to a gene: 11. The CDR3 length is 15 residues. The CDR3 sequence: CASRREGAASTEAFF. The CDR3 DNA reads as TGCGCCAGCAGACGCGAGGGGGCGGCGAGCACTGAAGCTTTCTTT.